Listed below are T cell receptor beta chains from one sample, sequenced in a study of T cells after yellow fever vaccination. TCRdb itself ran the 5' RACE reads through MiXCR, one entry per CDR3 protein. The sample consists of hundreds of thousands of distinct CDR3 sequences, more than 9% of them appearing once. The sequencing used PBMCs, collected on the day of the yellow fever booster vaccination. Receptors originate from a man aged 25 to 45 who received the YFV17D yellow fever vaccine. CDR3s include the opening cysteine and the closing phenylalanine or tryptophan. D genes are given only for firm matches. Part of the rows lack a size; the others show once, few, many or a class for expanded clones.

v_gene: TRBV2
j_gene: TRBJ2-7
d_gene: -
abundance: few
CDR3nt: TGTGCCAGCAGCGAAAGACAAGACGCCTTTATCTACGAGCAGTACTTC
CDR3aa: CASSERQDAFIYEQYF

v_gene: TRBV7-8
j_gene: TRBJ1-5
d_gene: -
abundance: -
CDR3nt: TGTGCCAGCGGGGGGGGGCTCGTGAAGCCCCAGCATTTT
CDR3aa: CASGGGLVKPQHF

v_gene: TRBV29-1
j_gene: TRBJ2-7
d_gene: -
abundance: -
CDR3nt: TGCAGCGTTGAGTATGGCTCCTACGAGCAGTACTTC
CDR3aa: CSVEYGSYEQYF

v_gene: TRBV6-2/TRBV6-3
j_gene: TRBJ2-1
d_gene: TRBD2
abundance: few
CDR3nt: TGTGCCAGCAGTTATGAAAGTCGTAGCGGGAGGGTCAATGAGCAGTTCTTC
CDR3aa: CASSYESRSGRVNEQFF

v_gene: TRBV12-3/TRBV12-4
j_gene: TRBJ2-1
d_gene: -
abundance: few
CDR3nt: TGTGCCAGCAGTGCCTACGATGAGCAGTTCTTC
CDR3aa: CASSAYDEQFF

v_gene: TRBV27
j_gene: TRBJ2-7
d_gene: TRBD1
abundance: few
CDR3nt: TGTGCCAGCAGTTTAGCCTGGACAGGGGGCGCCGAGCAGTACTTC
CDR3aa: CASSLAWTGGAEQYF

v_gene: TRBV12-3/TRBV12-4
j_gene: TRBJ2-3
d_gene: -
abundance: few
CDR3nt: TGTGCCAGCAGTTTAGGACTAGTGACGCAGTATTTT
CDR3aa: CASSLGLVTQYF

v_gene: TRBV20-1
j_gene: TRBJ2-2
d_gene: TRBD2
abundance: few
CDR3nt: TGCAGTGCTACCCTCTATACTAGCGGGAGTGGAGGCACCGGGGAGCTGTTTTTT
CDR3aa: CSATLYTSGSGGTGELFF

v_gene: TRBV5-4
j_gene: TRBJ2-3
d_gene: -
abundance: -
CDR3nt: TGTGCCAGCAGCTTGGTGGAAACCGTCACAGATACGCAGTATTTT
CDR3aa: CASSLVETVTDTQYF

v_gene: TRBV16
j_gene: TRBJ2-7
d_gene: TRBD1
abundance: -
CDR3nt: TGTGCCAGCAGCCAACGGGACAGCCTCTACGAGCAGTACTTC
CDR3aa: CASSQRDSLYEQYF

v_gene: TRBV3-1
j_gene: TRBJ2-7
d_gene: -
abundance: many
CDR3nt: TGTGCCAGCAGCCAAGTCTGGACAGCCGCCTACGAGCAGTACTTC
CDR3aa: CASSQVWTAAYEQYF

v_gene: TRBV7-9
j_gene: TRBJ2-7
d_gene: TRBD2
abundance: -
CDR3nt: TGTGCTAGCAACGGAGGACTAGCGGGCTCCTACGAGCAGTACTTC
CDR3aa: CASNGGLAGSYEQYF

v_gene: TRBV14
j_gene: TRBJ2-5
d_gene: TRBD1
abundance: few
CDR3nt: TGTGCCAGCAGCCCCGGGACAGCGCGGAGAGAGACCCAGTACTTC
CDR3aa: CASSPGTARRETQYF

v_gene: TRBV6-5
j_gene: TRBJ2-7
d_gene: TRBD2
abundance: few
CDR3nt: TGTGCCAGCAGTTTCCTGACTAGCGGGAGGCACTCCTACGAGCAGTACTTC
CDR3aa: CASSFLTSGRHSYEQYF

v_gene: TRBV20-1
j_gene: TRBJ2-7
d_gene: -
abundance: -
CDR3nt: TGCAGTGCTAGACGGCCCTACCCCGCCGAGCAGTACTTC
CDR3aa: CSARRPYPAEQYF

v_gene: TRBV12-3/TRBV12-4
j_gene: TRBJ2-4
d_gene: -
abundance: -
CDR3nt: TGTGCCAGCACGAGGGGGTCGGGCATTCAGTACTTC
CDR3aa: CASTRGSGIQYF

v_gene: TRBV6-1
j_gene: TRBJ2-1
d_gene: TRBD2
abundance: many
CDR3nt: TGTGCCAGCAGCCGGGGCGGGAGGGCCGATGAGCAGTTCTTC
CDR3aa: CASSRGGRADEQFF

v_gene: TRBV4-3
j_gene: TRBJ2-7
d_gene: TRBD1
abundance: few
CDR3nt: TGCGCCAGCAGCCACAGTGGGACAGGGTCCTACGAGCAGTACTTC
CDR3aa: CASSHSGTGSYEQYF

v_gene: TRBV24-1
j_gene: TRBJ2-2
d_gene: -
abundance: few
CDR3nt: TGTGCCACCTCCGCCTTCGCGAACACCGGGGAGCTGTTTTTT
CDR3aa: CATSAFANTGELFF

v_gene: TRBV7-6
j_gene: TRBJ2-3
d_gene: TRBD2
abundance: few
CDR3nt: TGTGCCAGCAGCTTTAATAGCGGGGATACGCAGTATTTT
CDR3aa: CASSFNSGDTQYF

v_gene: TRBV10-3
j_gene: TRBJ2-3
d_gene: -
abundance: -
CDR3nt: TGTGCCATCAGCGGATCTGCGGATACGCAGTATTTT
CDR3aa: CAISGSADTQYF

v_gene: TRBV7-3
j_gene: TRBJ2-1
d_gene: TRBD2
abundance: -
CDR3nt: TGTGCCAGCAGCTTAACGGGCAGCGGGAGGGCCTTGTTCTTC
CDR3aa: CASSLTGSGRALFF

v_gene: TRBV5-6
j_gene: TRBJ2-1
d_gene: -
abundance: many
CDR3nt: TGTGCCAGCAGCTTGGGCAAGGGGGTGATCTTC
CDR3aa: CASSLGKGVIF

v_gene: TRBV18
j_gene: TRBJ2-5
d_gene: TRBD2
abundance: -
CDR3nt: TGTGCCAGCTCACGACTAGCGGGAGAGGAGACCCAGTACTTC
CDR3aa: CASSRLAGEETQYF

v_gene: TRBV7-9
j_gene: TRBJ2-5
d_gene: -
abundance: -
CDR3nt: TGTGCCAGCAGCTCACCCCAGACCCAGTACTTC
CDR3aa: CASSSPQTQYF

v_gene: TRBV20-1
j_gene: TRBJ2-5
d_gene: -
abundance: few
CDR3nt: TGCAGTGCTGCAGGGAAAAAGACCCAGTACTTC
CDR3aa: CSAAGKKTQYF

v_gene: TRBV6-5
j_gene: TRBJ2-7
d_gene: TRBD1
abundance: many
CDR3nt: TGTGCCAGCAGTTACGCCGGGACAGGGATCTACGAGCAGTACTTC
CDR3aa: CASSYAGTGIYEQYF

v_gene: TRBV7-2
j_gene: TRBJ2-1
d_gene: -
abundance: -
CDR3nt: TGTGCCAGCAGCGATAGCAGGGGCATCTACAATGAGCAGTTCTTC
CDR3aa: CASSDSRGIYNEQFF

v_gene: TRBV11-2
j_gene: TRBJ2-1
d_gene: -
abundance: -
CDR3nt: TGTGCCAGCAGCTTAGTGGTGTCAGCGTGGAATGAGCAGTTCTTC
CDR3aa: CASSLVVSAWNEQFF

v_gene: TRBV10-3
j_gene: TRBJ2-7
d_gene: TRBD2
abundance: -
CDR3nt: TGTGCCTCGGGACTAGAACTGCTCGAGCAGTACTTC
CDR3aa: CASGLELLEQYF

v_gene: TRBV6-2/TRBV6-3
j_gene: TRBJ2-2
d_gene: -
abundance: few
CDR3nt: TGTGCCAGCAGCAACCCTGAGAGGGGCCACACCGGGGAGCTGTTTTTT
CDR3aa: CASSNPERGHTGELFF

v_gene: TRBV20-1
j_gene: TRBJ2-7
d_gene: -
abundance: -
CDR3nt: TGCAGTGCTAGAGATGGGCGGGGAGAGGAGCAGTACTTC
CDR3aa: CSARDGRGEEQYF

v_gene: TRBV6-2/TRBV6-3
j_gene: TRBJ1-1
d_gene: -
abundance: few
CDR3nt: TGTGCCAGCACCTTAACGGGGTACACTGAAGCTTTCTTT
CDR3aa: CASTLTGYTEAFF

v_gene: TRBV5-4
j_gene: TRBJ2-2
d_gene: TRBD2
abundance: few
CDR3nt: TGTGCCAGCAGCTCGGGACCAACTAGCGCCGGGGAGCTGTTTTTT
CDR3aa: CASSSGPTSAGELFF

v_gene: TRBV7-2
j_gene: TRBJ2-3
d_gene: -
abundance: -
CDR3nt: TGTGCCAGCAGCACTAGACTGACGAACACAGATACGCAGTATTTT
CDR3aa: CASSTRLTNTDTQYF

v_gene: TRBV29-1
j_gene: TRBJ2-1
d_gene: -
abundance: -
CDR3nt: TGCAGCGTTGAGGGGCCCAACCGGGTTCGTGGGCAGTTCTTC
CDR3aa: CSVEGPNRVRGQFF

v_gene: TRBV7-9
j_gene: TRBJ2-7
d_gene: -
abundance: many
CDR3nt: TGTGCCAGCAGCTTAATCGGATACGAGCAGTACTTC
CDR3aa: CASSLIGYEQYF

v_gene: TRBV20-1
j_gene: TRBJ2-3
d_gene: -
abundance: -
CDR3nt: TGCAGTGCTAGACGTGGGGCGGGATTAGAATATACGCAGTATTTT
CDR3aa: CSARRGAGLEYTQYF

v_gene: TRBV20-1
j_gene: TRBJ2-2
d_gene: -
abundance: -
CDR3nt: TGCAGTGCTAGTACTCTAAACACCGGGGAGCTGTTTTTT
CDR3aa: CSASTLNTGELFF

v_gene: TRBV5-4
j_gene: TRBJ2-3
d_gene: -
abundance: -
CDR3nt: TGTGCCAGCAGCTTGGCCGTCGGAACCACAGATACGCAGTATTTT
CDR3aa: CASSLAVGTTDTQYF

v_gene: TRBV10-3
j_gene: TRBJ1-6
d_gene: -
abundance: -
CDR3nt: TGTGCCATCAGTGGGGATTCCTCCCAATCACCCCTCCACTTT
CDR3aa: CAISGDSSQSPLHF

v_gene: TRBV23-1
j_gene: TRBJ2-7
d_gene: -
abundance: few
CDR3nt: TGCGCCAGCAGTCCTATCCTCTCCGAGCAGTACTTC
CDR3aa: CASSPILSEQYF

v_gene: TRBV5-1
j_gene: TRBJ1-4
d_gene: -
abundance: -
CDR3nt: TGCGCCAGCAGCCTATCGGTACAGGGTACTAGTGAAAAACTGTTTTTT
CDR3aa: CASSLSVQGTSEKLFF

v_gene: TRBV11-2
j_gene: TRBJ2-5
d_gene: -
abundance: few
CDR3nt: TGTGCCAGCAGCTTACTGCAGGGCTATGGGGCCCAGTACTTC
CDR3aa: CASSLLQGYGAQYF

v_gene: TRBV12-3/TRBV12-4
j_gene: TRBJ2-3
d_gene: -
abundance: few
CDR3nt: TGTGCCAGCACCCTCCGGGTTGGCTCGCCAGATACGCAGTATTTT
CDR3aa: CASTLRVGSPDTQYF